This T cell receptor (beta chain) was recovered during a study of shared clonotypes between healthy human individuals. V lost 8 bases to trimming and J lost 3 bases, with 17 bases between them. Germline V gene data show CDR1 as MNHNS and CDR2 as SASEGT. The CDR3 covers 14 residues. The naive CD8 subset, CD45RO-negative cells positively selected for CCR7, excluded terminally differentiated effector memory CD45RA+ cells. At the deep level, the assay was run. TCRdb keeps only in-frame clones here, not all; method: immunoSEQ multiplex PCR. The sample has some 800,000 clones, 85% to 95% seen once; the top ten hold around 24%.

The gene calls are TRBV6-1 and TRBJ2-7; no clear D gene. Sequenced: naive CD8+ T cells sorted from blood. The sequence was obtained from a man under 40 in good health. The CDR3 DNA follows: TGTGCCAGCGACCGGAGCTGGGTGAGCTACGAGCAGTACTTC. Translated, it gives CASDRSWVSYEQYF.